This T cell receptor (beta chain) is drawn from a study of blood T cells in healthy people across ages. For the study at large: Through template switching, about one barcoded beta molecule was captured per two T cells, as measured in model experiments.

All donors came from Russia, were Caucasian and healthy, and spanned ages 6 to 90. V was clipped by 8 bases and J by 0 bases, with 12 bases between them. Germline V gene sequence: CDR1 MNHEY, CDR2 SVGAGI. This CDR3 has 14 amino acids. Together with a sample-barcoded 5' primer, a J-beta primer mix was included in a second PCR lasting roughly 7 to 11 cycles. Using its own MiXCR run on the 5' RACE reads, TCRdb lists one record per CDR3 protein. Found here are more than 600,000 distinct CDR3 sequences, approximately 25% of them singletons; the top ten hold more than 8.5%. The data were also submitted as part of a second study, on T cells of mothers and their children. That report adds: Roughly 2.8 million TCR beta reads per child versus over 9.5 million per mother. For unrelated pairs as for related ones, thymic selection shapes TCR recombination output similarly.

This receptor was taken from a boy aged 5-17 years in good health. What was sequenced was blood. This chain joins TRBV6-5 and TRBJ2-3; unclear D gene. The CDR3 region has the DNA TGTGCCAGCGGGTCCTCGTACAGCACAGATACGCAGTATTTT. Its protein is CASGSSYSTDTQYF.